The rows below give T cell receptor beta chains drawn from one sample of a study of beta chain features in type 1 diabetes. TCRdb's copy holds only in-frame clones and misses some; the assay was immunoSEQ multiplex PCR. The repertoire holds approximately 37,000 clones, with roughly two thirds as singletons. The specimen was Tregs from blood. These receptors were taken from a woman in her twenties or thirties in good health. CDR3s include the opening cysteine and the closing phenylalanine or tryptophan. D genes are given only for firm matches. Only part of the rows carry a size: once, few, many, or a class if the clone is expanded.

J gene	D gene	clone size	V gene	CDR3 DNA	CDR3 protein
TRBJ2-5	TRBD1	NA	TRBV11-1	TGTGCCAGCAGCCGCGACAGGGGCTTTCAAGAGACCCAGTACTTC	CASSRDRGFQETQYF
TRBJ2-1	TRBD2	NA	TRBV7-2	TGTGCCAGCAGCCACGACCCGATAGCGGGAGGGGTACAGGGGGAGCAGTTCTTC	CASSHDPIAGGVQGEQFF
TRBJ1-4	NA	NA	TRBV6-6	TGTGCCAGCAGGGAAAGCGGGACGGGTAATGAAAAACTGTTTTTT	CASRESGTGNEKLFF
TRBJ1-1	TRBD1	few	TRBV7-9	TGTGCCAGCAGCCCGGGACAGGGGTTTACCGTGAACACTGAAGCTTTCTTT	CASSPGQGFTVNTEAFF
TRBJ2-5	NA	NA	TRBV7-6	TGTGCCAGCAGCTTTAAAACAGCAGAAGAGACCCAGTACTTC	CASSFKTAEETQYF
TRBJ2-1	TRBD2	NA	TRBV7-2	TGTGCCAGCAGCCCCATAGCAACTAGCGGTAACAATGAGCAGTTCTTC	CASSPIATSGNNEQFF
TRBJ2-7	NA	few	TRBV5-1	TGCGCCAGCAGCCTAACTTCGGGACAAATGGCCGAGCAGTACTTC	CASSLTSGQMAEQYF
TRBJ2-4	TRBD1	few	TRBV5-4	TGTGCCAGCAGCTTGGATCGACAGGGGGACAAAAACATTCAGTACTTC	CASSLDRQGDKNIQYF
TRBJ1-2	NA	few	TRBV7-3	TGTGCCAGCAGCTTAGAAGCAGGGGACTATGGCTACACCTTC	CASSLEAGDYGYTF
TRBJ2-4	NA	NA	TRBV7-2	TGTGCCAGCAGCTTAGATTTGGGGGCTAACATTCAGTACTTC	CASSLDLGANIQYF
TRBJ1-2	NA	NA	TRBV29-1	TGCAGCGTTGGGGGGCAGGGAGCTGGCTATGGCTACACCTTC	CSVGGQGAGYGYTF
TRBJ2-1	TRBD2	NA	TRBV4-2	TGTGCCAGCAGCCCACCATCGACTAGCATAGTTTACAATGAGCAGTTCTTC	CASSPPSTSIVYNEQFF
TRBJ2-5	TRBD2	few	TRBV6-6	TGTGCCAGCAGTTACGGTCGGCGGGAGGGCCTTGAGACCCAGTACTTC	CASSYGRREGLETQYF
TRBJ2-2	NA	NA	TRBV7-3	TGTGCCAGCAGCCGAACAGGGTTGGCCACCGGGGAGCTGTTTTTT	CASSRTGLATGELFF
TRBJ2-7	NA	NA	TRBV7-2	TGTGCCAGCAGCTCCCGTTTTAGACAGACCTACGAGCAGTACTTC	CASSSRFRQTYEQYF
TRBJ2-1	TRBD2	NA	TRBV7-9	TGTGCCAGCAGCTCGATGGGACTAGCGGCTTACAATGAGCAGTTCTTC	CASSSMGLAAYNEQFF
TRBJ2-7	NA	NA	TRBV2	TGTGCCAGCATGAGGGGGTACGAGCAGTACTTC	CASMRGYEQYF
TRBJ1-1	NA	NA	TRBV6-6	TGTGCCAGCGTAAGGGGAAACACTGAAGCTTTCTTT	CASVRGNTEAFF
TRBJ2-5	TRBD1	NA	TRBV30	TGTGCCTGGTGGCCAGGGGCAGGGGGCCAAGAGACCCAGTACTTC	CAWWPGAGGQETQYF
TRBJ1-2	TRBD1	NA	TRBV29-1	TGCAGCGTCGTTGGGGGGACAGGGGGTAACTATGGCTACACCTTC	CSVVGGTGGNYGYTF